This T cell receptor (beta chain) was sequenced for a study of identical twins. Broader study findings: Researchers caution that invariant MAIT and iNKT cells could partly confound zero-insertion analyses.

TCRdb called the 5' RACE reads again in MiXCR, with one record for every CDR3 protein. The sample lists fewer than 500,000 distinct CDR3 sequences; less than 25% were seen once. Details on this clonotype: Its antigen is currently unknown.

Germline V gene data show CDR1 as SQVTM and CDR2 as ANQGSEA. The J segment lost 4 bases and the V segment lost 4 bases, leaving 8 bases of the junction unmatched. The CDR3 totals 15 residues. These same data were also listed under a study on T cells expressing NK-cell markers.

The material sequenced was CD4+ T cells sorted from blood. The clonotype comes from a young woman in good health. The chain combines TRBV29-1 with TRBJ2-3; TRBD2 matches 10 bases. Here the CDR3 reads CSVGPSGRASDTQYF. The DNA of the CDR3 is TGCAGCGTTGGCCCCAGCGGGAGGGCCTCAGATACGCAGTATTTT.